The rows below give T cell receptor beta chains drawn from one sample of a study of cytomegalovirus exposure and HLA in healthy donors. Method: immunoSEQ multiplex PCR; TCRdb's copy keeps in-frame clones and lacks some. The data contain 75,000 to 100,000 clones, about 83% of them singletons. The sample was PBMCs. Every receptor here comes from a man in his sixties in good health and CMV-seropositive. Each CDR3 is given with its conserved first and last residue. Fields, in order: J gene, D gene, V gene, clone size, CDR3 protein, CDR3 DNA. The D gene is left open where the match is weak. Only some rows state a clone size, as once, few, many or a class for expanded clones.

>TRBJ1-5|.|TRBV19|.
CASSIDRTVYF
TGTGCCAGTAGTATAGATCGAACAGTTTATTTT
>TRBJ1-6|.|TRBV15|.
CATSREANSPLHF
TGTGCCACCAGCAGAGAGGCCAATTCACCCCTCCACTTT
>TRBJ2-7|TRBD1|TRBV6-5|.
CASSYSPGQGYEQYF
TGTGCCAGCAGTTATTCCCCGGGACAGGGGTACGAGCAGTACTTC
>TRBJ1-2|.|TRBV9|.
CASSARQRNYGYTF
TGTGCCAGCAGCGCCCGACAGCGTAACTATGGCTACACCTTC
>TRBJ2-5|.|TRBV7-8|.
CASTARGETQYF
TGTGCCAGCACTGCCAGGGGAGAGACCCAGTACTTC
>TRBJ2-1|TRBD1|TRBV9|.
CASSTDREQFF
TGTGCCAGCAGCACGGACAGGGAGCAGTTCTTC
>TRBJ2-7|.|TRBV7-6|.
CASSLEDATEFSYEQYF
TGTGCCAGCAGTTTAGAGGACGCGACAGAATTCTCCTACGAGCAGTACTTC
>TRBJ1-1|TRBD1|TRBV2|.
CASRPRQGRMNTEAFF
TGTGCCAGCAGGCCACGACAGGGAAGAATGAACACTGAAGCTTTCTTT
>TRBJ1-1|TRBD1|TRBV29-1|.
CSGGLGQGDTEAFF
TGCAGCGGAGGATTGGGACAGGGGGACACTGAAGCTTTCTTT
>TRBJ2-3|TRBD1|TRBV19|.
CASSVLRTGGPRTDTQYF
TGTGCCAGTAGTGTTTTACGGACAGGGGGTCCGAGGACAGATACGCAGTATTTT
>TRBJ1-2|.|TRBV9|.
CASSPSGTSYGYTF
TGTGCCAGCAGTCCTAGCGGGACATCCTATGGCTACACCTTC
>TRBJ1-1|.|TRBV5-1|.
CASSWSKTVRNTEAFF
TGCGCCAGCAGCTGGAGTAAAACGGTAAGGAACACTGAAGCTTTCTTT
>TRBJ1-2|TRBD1|TRBV6-5|few
CASSAPGQGVYGYTF
TGTGCCAGCAGTGCTCCGGGACAGGGGGTATATGGCTACACCTTC
>TRBJ2-1|.|TRBV6-1|few
CASSDGQILNEQFF
TGTGCCAGCAGTGATGGGCAGATTCTTAATGAGCAGTTCTTC
>TRBJ2-7|TRBD2|TRBV5-1|.
CASSLEVAGGTYEQYF
TGCGCCAGCAGCTTGGAGGTCGCGGGGGGTACCTACGAGCAGTACTTC
>TRBJ2-7|TRBD2|TRBV7-9|.
CASSLPGGAYEQYF
TGTGCCAGCAGCTTACCGGGAGGCGCCTACGAGCAGTACTTC
>TRBJ1-2|TRBD1|TRBV7-9|.
CASSKTGSYGYTF
TGTGCCAGCAGCAAGACAGGGAGTTATGGCTACACCTTC
>TRBJ1-1|.|TRBV29-1|.
CSVGPGERFVNTEAFF
TGCAGCGTTGGGCCAGGGGAACGATTTGTGAACACTGAAGCTTTCTTT
>TRBJ1-1|.|TRBV5-8|.
CASSLPGSGVGALDTEAFF
TGTGCCAGCAGCTTACCTGGGTCCGGGGTGGGGGCGTTGGACACTGAAGCTTTCTTT
>TRBJ2-7|.|TRBV30|once
CAWGTGDEQYF
TGTGCCTGGGGGACTGGGGACGAGCAGTACTTC
>TRBJ2-3|TRBD2|TRBV29-1|.
CSVHSGGVSDTQYF
TGCAGCGTCCATAGCGGGGGGGTCTCGGATACGCAGTATTTT
>TRBJ2-5|TRBD2|TRBV6-5|.
CASGFGGGRQETQYF
TGTGCCAGTGGTTTCGGGGGAGGGAGACAAGAGACCCAGTACTTC
>TRBJ2-2|TRBD1|TRBV30|.
CAWSSRGQVAGELFF
TGTGCCTGGAGTTCCAGGGGGCAGGTCGCCGGGGAGCTGTTTTTT
>TRBJ1-2|TRBD1|TRBV15|.
CATSRDRGTAYGYTF
TGTGCCACCAGCAGAGATCGCGGGACAGCCTATGGCTACACCTTC
>TRBJ2-2|TRBD2|TRBV2|.
CAGLAGRTNTGELFF
TGTGCGGGACTAGCGGGGCGAACGAACACCGGGGAGCTGTTTTTT
>TRBJ2-1|TRBD2|TRBV4-1|.
CASSLPTSGGSDEQFF
TGCGCCAGCAGCCTACCGACTAGCGGGGGCAGTGATGAGCAGTTCTTC
>TRBJ2-4|TRBD2|TRBV18|.
CASSSTIGGVKNIQYF
TGTGCCAGCTCATCCACGATTGGGGGGGTCAAAAACATTCAGTACTTC
>TRBJ1-1|.|TRBV30|.
CVTGGTEAFF
TGTGTAACCGGTGGCACTGAAGCTTTCTTT
>TRBJ1-3|.|TRBV5-4|.
CASSLAGGNTIYF
TGTGCCAGCAGCTTGGCGGGAGGAAACACCATATATTTT
>TRBJ2-7|.|TRBV6-5|once
CASRQGTYEQYF
TGTGCCAGCAGACAGGGAACCTACGAGCAGTACTTC
>TRBJ2-3|TRBD2|TRBV5-4|.
CASSFPLAGGLTDTQYF
TGTGCCAGCAGTTTTCCCTTAGCGGGGGGACTCACAGATACGCAGTATTTT
>TRBJ2-5|TRBD2|TRBV18|.
CASSPPRGGEETQYF
TGTGCCAGCTCACCACCTCGGGGGGGTGAAGAGACCCAGTACTTC
>TRBJ2-3|.|TRBV5-1|.
CASRARTDTQYF
TGCGCCAGCAGGGCTAGGACAGATACGCAGTATTTT
>TRBJ2-7|.|TRBV5-4|.
CASSFSQQSYEQYF
TGTGCCAGCAGCTTCAGCCAACAGTCCTACGAGCAGTACTTC
>TRBJ1-4|.|TRBV18|few
CASSSTGNEKLFF
TGTGCCAGCTCGTCGACTGGAAATGAAAAACTGTTTTTT
>TRBJ1-2|.|TRBV25-1|.
CASSDPGTLKLGYTF
TGTGCCAGCAGTGACCCCGGGACACTTAAGTTAGGCTACACCTTC
>TRBJ2-3|TRBD2|TRBV18|.
CASSPSGAPADTQYF
TGTGCCAGCTCACCAAGCGGGGCTCCCGCAGATACGCAGTATTTT
>TRBJ2-5|.|TRBV4-2|.
CASSPPFEGETQYF
TGTGCCAGCAGCCCTCCCTTCGAGGGAGAGACCCAGTACTTC
>TRBJ2-7|.|TRBV5-1|once
CASSDLTGMLDEQYF
TGCGCCAGCAGCGACCTCACAGGGATGCTGGACGAGCAGTACTTC
>TRBJ2-5|TRBD1|TRBV6-9|once
CANTPGQGFQETQYF
TGTGCCAACACCCCGGGACAGGGGTTCCAAGAGACCCAGTACTTC
>TRBJ1-2|.|TRBV6-5|few
CASSYVLEGGYTF
TGTGCCAGCAGTTACGTCCTGGAGGGGGGCTACACCTTC
>TRBJ2-7|.|TRBV19|.
CASSIEDSYEQYF
TGTGCCAGTAGTATAGAGGACAGCTACGAGCAGTACTTC
>TRBJ1-4|.|TRBV7-6|once
CASSPNPGVSLGEKLFF
TGTGCCAGCAGCCCGAACCCCGGGGTCAGCCTGGGCGAAAAACTGTTTTTT
>TRBJ2-1|TRBD1|TRBV7-6|.
CASRRVPDRVLSEQFF
TGTGCCAGCAGACGAGTCCCGGACAGGGTTCTGTCCGAACAGTTCTTC
>TRBJ2-3|.|TRBV30|.
CAWSGGLTDTQYF
TGTGCCTGGAGTGGCGGACTCACAGATACGCAGTATTTT
>TRBJ2-7|.|TRBV7-9|few
CASSLAGDYEQYF
TGTGCCAGCAGCTTAGCAGGAGACTACGAGCAGTACTTC
>TRBJ1-4|TRBD1|TRBV30|.
CAWGKLRTGNNEKLFF
TGTGCCTGGGGAAAATTGCGGACAGGGAATAATGAAAAACTGTTTTTT
>TRBJ2-1|.|TRBV6-6|.
CASSSLNEQFF
TGTGCCAGCAGCTCTCTTAATGAGCAGTTCTTC
>TRBJ2-3|.|TRBV6-5|.
CASSYSLPGLNTQYF
TGTGCCAGCAGTTACTCTCTCCCGGGACTTAATACGCAGTATTTT
>TRBJ2-1|.|TRBV5-4|.
CASSPAGPRLDEQFF
TGTGCCAGCAGCCCTGCGGGCCCACGTCTCGATGAGCAGTTCTTC
>TRBJ1-2|.|TRBV5-4|.
CASSLAQRMAGNYGYTF
TGTGCCAGCAGCTTGGCCCAAAGAATGGCAGGGAACTATGGCTACACCTTC
>TRBJ2-7|TRBD1|TRBV7-9|.
CASSLAAPPTGGSYEQYF
TGTGCCAGCAGCTTAGCGGCCCCCCCGACAGGGGGCTCCTACGAGCAGTACTTC
>TRBJ2-6|TRBD2|TRBV5-4|.
CASSLGASGSGANVLTF
TGTGCCAGCAGCTTGGGCGCTAGCGGCTCTGGGGCCAACGTCCTGACTTTC
>TRBJ2-1|TRBD2|TRBV7-9|.
CASSLASGNEQFF
TGTGCCAGCAGCTTGGCTAGCGGGAATGAGCAGTTCTTC
>TRBJ2-2|.|TRBV7-3|.
CASSLANPGLQGTGELFF
TGTGCCAGCAGCTTAGCGAATCCGGGACTTCAGGGCACCGGGGAGCTGTTTTTT